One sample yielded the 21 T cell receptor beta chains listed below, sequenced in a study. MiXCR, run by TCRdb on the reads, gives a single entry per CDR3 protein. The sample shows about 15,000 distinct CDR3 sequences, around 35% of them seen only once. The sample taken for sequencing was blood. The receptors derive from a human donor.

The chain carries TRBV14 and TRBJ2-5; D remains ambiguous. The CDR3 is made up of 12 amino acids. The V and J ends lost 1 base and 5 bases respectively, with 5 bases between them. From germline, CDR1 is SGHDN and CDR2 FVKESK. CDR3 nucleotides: TGTGCCAGCAGCCAAGTCCCGGAGACCCAGTACTTC. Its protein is CASSQVPETQYF.

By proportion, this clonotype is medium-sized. CDR3 residues: CASSLDSNTEAFF. The CDR3 coding sequence is TGTGCCAGCAGTTTGGACAGTAACACTGAAGCTTTCTTT. This rearrangement joins TRBV12-3 or TRBV12-4 to TRBJ1-1; weak D call: TRBD1 (6 bases). The CDR3 is made up of 13 amino acids. Trimming cost V 3 bases and J 2 bases, with 7 bases left between them.

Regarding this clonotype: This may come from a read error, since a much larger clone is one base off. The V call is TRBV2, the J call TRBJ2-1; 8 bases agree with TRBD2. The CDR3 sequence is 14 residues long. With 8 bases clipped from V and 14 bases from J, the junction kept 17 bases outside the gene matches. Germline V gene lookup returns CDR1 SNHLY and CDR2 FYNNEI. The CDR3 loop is CASHPGLDFNLEFF. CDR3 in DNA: TGTGCCAGCCACCCGGGACTAGACTTTAATTTGGAGTTCTTC.

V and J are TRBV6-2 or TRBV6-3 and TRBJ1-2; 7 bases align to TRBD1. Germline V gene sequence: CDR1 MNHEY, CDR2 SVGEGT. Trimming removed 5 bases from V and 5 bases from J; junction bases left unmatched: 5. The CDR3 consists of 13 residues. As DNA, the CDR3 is TGTGCCAGCAGTCGGACAGGAGATTATGGCTACACCTTC. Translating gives CASSRTGDYGYTF.

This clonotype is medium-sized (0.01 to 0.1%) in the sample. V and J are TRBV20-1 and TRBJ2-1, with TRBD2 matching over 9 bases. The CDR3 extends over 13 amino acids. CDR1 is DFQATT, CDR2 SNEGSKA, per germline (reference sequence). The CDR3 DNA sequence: TGCAGCCAGCGGGAGGAGTTGTACAATGAGCAGTTCTTC. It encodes CSQREELYNEQFF.

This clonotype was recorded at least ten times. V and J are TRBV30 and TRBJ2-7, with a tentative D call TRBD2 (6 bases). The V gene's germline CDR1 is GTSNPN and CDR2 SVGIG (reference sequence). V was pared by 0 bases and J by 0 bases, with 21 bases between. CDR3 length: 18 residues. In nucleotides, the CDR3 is TGTGCCTGGAGTGTAACGAAAGAGGCGGGAACGGGCTCCTACGAGCAGTACTTC. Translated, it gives CAWSVTKEAGTGSYEQYF.

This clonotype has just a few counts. The CDR3 region is CASSPWGTTEAFF. The CDR3 DNA reads TGTGCCAGCTCACCATGGGGGACAACCGAAGCTTTCTTT. The genes are TRBV18 and TRBJ1-1, with D perhaps TRBD1 (6 bases). V was shortened by 2 bases and J by 8 bases, with 12 bases between the two germline ends. Per the germline V gene, CDR1 is KGHSH and CDR2 is LQKENI. The CDR3 spans 13 residues. Using reference TRBV18 and TRBJ1-1 for the parts outside the CDR3, the full variable domain is NAGVMQNPRHLVRRRGQEARLRCSPMKGHSHVYWYRQLPEEGLKFMVYLQKENIIDESGMPKERFSAEFPKEGPSILRIQQVVRGDSAAYFCASSPWGTTEAFFGQGTRLTVV.

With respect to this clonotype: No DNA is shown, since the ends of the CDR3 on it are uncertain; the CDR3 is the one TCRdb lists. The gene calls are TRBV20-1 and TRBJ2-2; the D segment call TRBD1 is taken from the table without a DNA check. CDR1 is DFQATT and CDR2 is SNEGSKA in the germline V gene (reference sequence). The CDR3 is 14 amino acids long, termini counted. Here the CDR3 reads CSARGTARPGSCFF.

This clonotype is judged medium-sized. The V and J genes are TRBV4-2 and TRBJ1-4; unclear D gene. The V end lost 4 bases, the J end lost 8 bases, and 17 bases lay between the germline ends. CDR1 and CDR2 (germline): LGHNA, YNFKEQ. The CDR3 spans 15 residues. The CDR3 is CASSRQGDTSEKLFF. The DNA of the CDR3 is TGTGCCAGCAGCCGACAAGGAGACACATCGGAAAAACTGTTTTTT.

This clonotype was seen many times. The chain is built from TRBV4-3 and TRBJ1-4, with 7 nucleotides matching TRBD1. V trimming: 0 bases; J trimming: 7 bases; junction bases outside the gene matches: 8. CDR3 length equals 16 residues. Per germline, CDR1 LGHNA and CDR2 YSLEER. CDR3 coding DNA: TGCGCCAGCAGCCAAGATTTACGACAGGGCGTTGAAAAACTGTTTTTT. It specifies CASSQDLRQGVEKLFF.

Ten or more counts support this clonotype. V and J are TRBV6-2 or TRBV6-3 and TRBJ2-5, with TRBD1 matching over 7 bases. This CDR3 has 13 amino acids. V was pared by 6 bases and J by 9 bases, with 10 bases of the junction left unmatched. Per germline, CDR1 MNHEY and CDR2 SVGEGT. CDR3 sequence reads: CASSRRDSGSQYF. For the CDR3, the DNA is TGTGCCAGCAGCCGCAGGGACAGCGGATCCCAGTACTTC.

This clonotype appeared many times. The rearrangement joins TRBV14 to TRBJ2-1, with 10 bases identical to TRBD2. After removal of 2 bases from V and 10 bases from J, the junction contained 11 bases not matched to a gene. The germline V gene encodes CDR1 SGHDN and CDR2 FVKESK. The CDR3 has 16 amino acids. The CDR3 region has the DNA TGTGCCAGCAGCCAACGACTAGCGGGTGTTTATAGGGAGCAGTTCTTC. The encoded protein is CASSQRLAGVYREQFF.

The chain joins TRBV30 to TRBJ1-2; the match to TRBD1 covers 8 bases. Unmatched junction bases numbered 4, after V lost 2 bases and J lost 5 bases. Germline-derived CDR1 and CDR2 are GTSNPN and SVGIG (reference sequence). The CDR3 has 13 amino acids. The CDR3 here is CAWSPWTGYGYTF. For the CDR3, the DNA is TGTGCCTGGAGTCCTTGGACAGGGTATGGCTACACCTTC. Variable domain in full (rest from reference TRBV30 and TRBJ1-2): SQTIHQWPATLVQPVGSPLSLECTVEGTSNPNLYWYRQAAGRGLQLLFYSVGIGQISSEVPQNLSASRPQDRQFILSSKKLLLSDSGFYLCAWSPWTGYGYTFGSGTRLTVV.

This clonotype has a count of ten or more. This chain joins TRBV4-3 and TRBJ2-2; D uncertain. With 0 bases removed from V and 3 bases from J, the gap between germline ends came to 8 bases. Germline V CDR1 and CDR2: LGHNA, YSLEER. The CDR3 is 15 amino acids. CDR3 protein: CASSQERADTGELFF. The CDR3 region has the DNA TGCGCCAGCAGCCAAGAACGGGCCGACACCGGGGAGCTGTTTTTT.

The CDR3 DNA reads as TGTGCTAGCGGACCCTACGAGCAGTACTTC. This encodes CASGPYEQYF. The rearrangement joins TRBV11-1 to TRBJ2-7, with D perhaps matching TRBD2 (6 bases). This CDR3 spans 10 amino acids. CDR1 is SGHAT and CDR2 is FQDESV in the germline V gene (reference sequence).

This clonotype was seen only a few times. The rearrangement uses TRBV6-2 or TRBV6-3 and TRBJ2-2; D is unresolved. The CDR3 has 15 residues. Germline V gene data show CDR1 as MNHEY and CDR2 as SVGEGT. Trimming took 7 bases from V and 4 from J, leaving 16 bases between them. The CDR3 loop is CASTPGSELTGELFF. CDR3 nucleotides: TGTGCCAGCACACCAGGATCCGAACTCACCGGGGAGCTGTTTTTT.

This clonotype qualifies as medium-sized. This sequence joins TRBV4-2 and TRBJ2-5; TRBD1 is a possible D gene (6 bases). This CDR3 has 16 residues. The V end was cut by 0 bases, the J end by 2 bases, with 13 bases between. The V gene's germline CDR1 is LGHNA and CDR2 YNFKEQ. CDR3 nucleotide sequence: TGTGCCAGCAGCCAAGATGTCAGGGGCGGACAAGAGACCCAGTACTTC. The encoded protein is CASSQDVRGGQETQYF.

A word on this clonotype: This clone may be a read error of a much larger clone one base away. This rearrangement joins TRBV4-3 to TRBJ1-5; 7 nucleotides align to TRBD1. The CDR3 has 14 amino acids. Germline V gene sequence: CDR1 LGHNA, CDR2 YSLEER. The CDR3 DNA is TGCGCCAACAGCCTCAGACAGGGAATCGTACCCCAGCATTTT. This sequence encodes CANSLRQGIVPQHF.

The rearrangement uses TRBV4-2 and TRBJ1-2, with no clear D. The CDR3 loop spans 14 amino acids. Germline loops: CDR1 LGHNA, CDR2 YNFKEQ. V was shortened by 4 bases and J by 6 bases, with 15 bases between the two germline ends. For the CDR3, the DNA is TGTGCCAGCAGCCCGACTTTCCCCGGGGATGGCTACACCTTC. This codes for CASSPTFPGDGYTF.

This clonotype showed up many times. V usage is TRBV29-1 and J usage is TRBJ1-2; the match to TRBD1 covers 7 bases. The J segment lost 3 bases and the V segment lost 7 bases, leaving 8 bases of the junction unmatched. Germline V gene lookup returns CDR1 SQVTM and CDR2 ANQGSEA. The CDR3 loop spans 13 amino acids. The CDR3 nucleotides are TGCAGCGCAACAGGGGTCGGGTACTATGGCTACACCTTC. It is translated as CSATGVGYYGYTF.

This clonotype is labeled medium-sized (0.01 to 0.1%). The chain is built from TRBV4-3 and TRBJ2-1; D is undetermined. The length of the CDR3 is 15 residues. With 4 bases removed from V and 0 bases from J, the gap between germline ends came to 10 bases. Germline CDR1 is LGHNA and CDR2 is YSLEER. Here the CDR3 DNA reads TGCGCCAGCAGCCCTAGTCCCAGCTCCTACAATGAGCAGTTCTTC. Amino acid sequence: CASSPSPSSYNEQFF.